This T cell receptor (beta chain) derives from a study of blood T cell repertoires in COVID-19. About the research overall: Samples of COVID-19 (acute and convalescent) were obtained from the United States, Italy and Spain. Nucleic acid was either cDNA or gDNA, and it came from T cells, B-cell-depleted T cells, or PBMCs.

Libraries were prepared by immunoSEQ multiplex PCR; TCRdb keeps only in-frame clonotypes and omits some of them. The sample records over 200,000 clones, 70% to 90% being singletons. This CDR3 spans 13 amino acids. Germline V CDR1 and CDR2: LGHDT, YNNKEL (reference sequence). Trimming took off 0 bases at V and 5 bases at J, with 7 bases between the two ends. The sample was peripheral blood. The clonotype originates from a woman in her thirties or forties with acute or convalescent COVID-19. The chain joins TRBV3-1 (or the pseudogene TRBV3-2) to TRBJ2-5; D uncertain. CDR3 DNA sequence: TGTGCCAGCAGCCAAGATCCCGGGGAGACCCAGTACTTC. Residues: CASSQDPGETQYF.